This is a list of T cell receptor beta chains from one sample in a study of blood T cell repertoires in COVID-19. TCRdb keeps only in-frame clones here, not all; method: immunoSEQ multiplex PCR. Of hundreds of thousands of clones listed, approximately 80% were seen once; the top ten hold under 2%. Sequences were obtained from peripheral blood. These receptor sequences come from a woman of 80 years or more with acute or convalescent COVID-19. The CDR3 runs from the conserved cysteine through the conserved F or W. Fields, in order: CDR3 length, clone size, J gene, V gene, D gene, CDR3 DNA, CDR3 protein. The D gene is left open where the match is weak. Part of the rows lack a size; the others show once, few, many or a class for expanded clones.

16 . TRBJ2-3 TRBV18 TRBD2 TGTGCCAGCTCTCAAGGACTAGCGGGGCTGGGAGATACGCAGTATTTT CASSQGLAGLGDTQYF
14 . TRBJ2-7 TRBV5-1 TRBD1 TGCGCCAGCAGGGGAGGGACAGGGGGCAGCCAACAGTACTTC CASRGGTGGSQQYF
15 . TRBJ2-1 TRBV3-1/TRBV3-2 . TGTGCCAGCAGCCAAGAGACTAGGGTTTACAATGAGCAGTTCTTC CASSQETRVYNEQFF
12 . TRBJ1-5 TRBV6-5 . TGCACGAGTGCTTATAGCAATCAGCCCCAGCATTTT CTSAYSNQPQHF
15 . TRBJ2-7 TRBV11-2 TRBD1 TGTGCCAGCAGCCGTCCCGGGACAGGGTTCTACGAGCAGTACTTC CASSRPGTGFYEQYF
15 . TRBJ1-5 TRBV6-5 TRBD1 TGTGCCAGCAGGGGAGGACAGGGGCGCAATCAGCCCCAGCATTTT CASRGGQGRNQPQHF
14 . TRBJ2-6 TRBV19 . TGTGCCAGTAGTTCAGGGGTAGGGGCCAACGTCCTGACTTTC CASSSGVGANVLTF
14 few TRBJ1-3 TRBV3-1/TRBV3-2 TRBD1 TGTGCCAGCAGCCAAGGGACAGGGAAAAACACCATATATTTT CASSQGTGKNTIYF
12 . TRBJ2-7 TRBV28 . TGTGCCAGCAGTACACCTAGCGTGGTGCAGTACTTC CASSTPSVVQYF
13 . TRBJ2-3 TRBV5-1 . TGCGCCAGCAGGGCGGGTAGCACAGATACGCAGTATTTT CASRAGSTDTQYF
15 . TRBJ2-5 TRBV5-1 . TGCGCCAGCAGCCCTTCTGGGGCTCCTGGGGAGACCCAGTACTTC CASSPSGAPGETQYF
11 . TRBJ2-7 TRBV30 . TGTGCCTGGAGTGACCTAGCGGAGCAGTACTTC CAWSDLAEQYF
12 once TRBJ1-3 TRBV2 . TGTGCCAGCAGTGGGGGAGTGAACACCATATATTTT CASSGGVNTIYF
12 . TRBJ2-5 TRBV29-1 TRBD2 TGCAGCGTTGGCTGGGGGGGGGAGACCCAGTACTTC CSVGWGGETQYF
15 . TRBJ2-2 TRBV2 TRBD2 TGTGCCAGCAGTGGGGTAGCGGGAGGGACCGGGGAGCTGTTTTTT CASSGVAGGTGELFF
16 . TRBJ2-3 TRBV5-4 TRBD1 TGTGCCAGCAGCCCTACAGGGGGCAGGGTCCCAGATACGCAGTATTTT CASSPTGGRVPDTQYF
15 . TRBJ1-1 TRBV14 TRBD1 TGTGCCAGCAGATCCACAGGGGGCGCGAACACTGAAGCTTTCTTT CASRSTGGANTEAFF
12 . TRBJ2-1 TRBV29-1 TRBD1 TGCAGCGTTGAAGCGGCCCGGGACAGGGAGTTCTTC CSVEAARDREFF
12 many TRBJ1-5 TRBV5-6 . TGTGCCAGCAGTTTACAGAATCAGCCCCAGCATTTT CASSLQNQPQHF
11 . TRBJ2-1 TRBV12-3/TRBV12-4 . TGTGCCAGCAGCCTCTACAATGAGCAGTTCTTC CASSLYNEQFF
15 . TRBJ2-1 TRBV7-9 TRBD2 TGTGCCAGCAGCTTAGGAACCAGCGGGGGCTATGAGCAGTTCTTC CASSLGTSGGYEQFF
13 . TRBJ1-5 TRBV30 . TGTGCCTGGAGAAACAAGGGGAATCAGCCCCAGCATTTT CAWRNKGNQPQHF
15 once TRBJ2-7 TRBV18 TRBD2 TGTGCCAGCTCACATACTAGCGGGAGGGTATACGAGCAGTACTTC CASSHTSGRVYEQYF